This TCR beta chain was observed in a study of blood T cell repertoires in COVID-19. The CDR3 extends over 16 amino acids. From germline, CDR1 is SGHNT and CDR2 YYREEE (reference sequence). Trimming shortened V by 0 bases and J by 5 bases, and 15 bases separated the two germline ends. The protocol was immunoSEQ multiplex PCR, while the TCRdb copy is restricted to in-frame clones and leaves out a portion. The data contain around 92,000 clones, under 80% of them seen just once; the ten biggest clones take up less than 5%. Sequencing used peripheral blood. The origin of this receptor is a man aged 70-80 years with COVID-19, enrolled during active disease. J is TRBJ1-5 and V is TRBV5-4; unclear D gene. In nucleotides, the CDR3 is TGTGCCAGCAGCTTGGGCGGCGATAGGTCCGATCAGCCCCAGCATTTT. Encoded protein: CASSLGGDRSDQPQHF.